The 5 T cell receptor beta chains given below trace back to one sample, sequenced in a study of response to subunit inactivated influenza vaccine (dated by TCRdb to the late 2010s). Libraries came from RT-PCR. The instrument given in TCRdb is Illumina HiSeq 2500. TCRdb reworked the public reads: Q25 trimming with fastp, MiXCR clone assembly, productive beta chains retained. Rows with a matching CDR3 protein are joined into one entry that keeps the most common DNA and genes. The sample table lists 150,000 to 200,000 distinct CDR3 sequences, around 10% of them with a count of one. Jointly, the top ten make up under 40% of the sample. Sequencing used CD8+ T cells sorted from PBMCs, obtained around 25 months after vaccination. These receptors originate from a man aged 50 to 69 who received an inactivated influenza vaccine. Donor details come from another sample of the same person, matched by shared clones.

This clonotype was counted many times. A junction end diverges from the germline sequence, so it may reflect a read error. The chain recombines TRBV7-7 with TRBJ2-3; D uncertain. Germline V CDR1 and CDR2: SSHAT, FNYEAQ (reference sequence). The CDR3 runs to 15 residues. CDR3 sequence: CASSQHGRSTDTQYF. Written as DNA, the CDR3 is TGTGCTAGCAGCCAGCACGGCCGTAGCACAGATACGCAGTATTTT. The whole variable domain, remainder taken from reference TRBV7-7 and TRBJ2-3, is GAGVSQSPRYKVTKRGQDVTLRCDPISSHATLYWYQQALGQGPEFLTYFNYEAQPDKSGLPSDRFSAERPEGSISTLTIQRTEQRDSAMYRCASSQHGRSTDTQYFGPGTRLTVL.

This clonotype was found a few times. The CDR3 loop is CASSLALRTGLIYEQYF. The DNA for the CDR3 is TGTGCCAGCAGTTTAGCCCTAAGGACAGGGCTGATCTACGAGCAGTACTTC. This rearrangement joins TRBV28 to TRBJ2-7, with 8 bases fitting TRBD1. CDR1 and CDR2 (germline): MDHEN, SYDVKM. The CDR3 has 17 residues. V lost 2 bases, J lost 3 bases, and 12 bases stayed unmatched.

The chain carries TRBV28 and TRBJ1-4, with 7 positions matching TRBD1. V shed 3 bases and J 7 bases; nucleotides not matched to a gene: 5. This CDR3 has 14 amino acids. CDR1 is MDHEN and CDR2 is SYDVKM in the germline V gene. Here the CDR3 DNA reads TGTGCCAGCAGTTTGAGGGGGCGCGGTGAAAAACTGTTTTTT. Protein sequence: CASSLRGRGEKLFF.

This clonotype turned up a few times. The V call is TRBV4-3, the J call TRBJ1-2; D is undetermined. The CDR3 runs to 15 residues. Between the trimmed V and J ends, which lost 0 bases and 5 bases, there was a span of 13 bases. Germline V gives CDR1 LGHNA, CDR2 YSLEER. The CDR3, as DNA: TGCGCCAGCAGCCAAGATAGCGGGGAGGAGTATGGCTACACCTTC. Translation: CASSQDSGEEYGYTF.

This clonotype was picked up a small number of times. This chain connects TRBV3-1 to TRBJ2-3; D possibly corresponds to TRBD1 (8 bases). The CDR3 sequence is 17 residues long. V lost 4 bases and J 2 bases, leaving 19 bases between the germline ends. Germline V gene sequence: CDR1 LGHDT, CDR2 YNNKEL (reference sequence). DNA of the CDR3: TGTGCCAGCAGCCCCGGGGACTACCAGGGGGCCACAGATACGCAGTATTTT. This translates into CASSPGDYQGATDTQYF.